There are many counts of the clone carrying this TCR beta chain. Its antigen is unknown. The record originates from a study of identical twins. Findings of the study overall: Twins showed weaker excess sharing in their beta out-of-frame sequences. A partial confounding effect on zero-insertion analyses could come from invariant MAIT and iNKT cells.

The V end was cut by 5 bases, the J end by 2 bases, with 14 bases between. The CDR3 extends over 15 amino acids. TCRdb re-analysed the 5' RACE reads in MiXCR, keeping a single row per CDR3 protein. The sample shows about 690,000 distinct CDR3 sequences, around 6.1% of them seen only once. The chain links TRBV12-3 or TRBV12-4 to TRBJ2-3, with D perhaps given as TRBD1 or TRBD2 (5 bases each). The source of this sequence is a man between 18 and 35 years old in good health. Sequencing was performed on naive T cells sorted from blood. DNA for the CDR3: TGTGCCAGCAGTCCCCCGACAGACTACACAGATACGCAGTATTTT. Translating it yields CASSPPTDYTDTQYF.